What follows describes a single T cell receptor beta chain. The antigen is not known. This record belongs to a study of T cells in tumors after PD-1 blockade. Turning to the study itself: Excluded were patients with checkpoint blockade, immunosuppressants, or radiotherapy or other anti-cancer therapy within 4 weeks. Study observations and caveats: Around two fifths of tumor TCR clonotypes were also found in blood.

Assay: immunoSEQ multiplex PCR; the TCRdb copy retains only in-frame clones and omits some. The data contain about 60,000 clones, less than 85% of them singletons. The clonotype comes from a human donor with basal cell carcinoma. Sequencing used PBMCs, obtained after anti-PD-1 treatment.

The CDR3 DNA follows: TGTGCCAGCAGCGTAGTGTATAGCGGGGGGGCCGGGGCAGATACGCAGTATTTT. Translating gives CASSVVYSGGAGADTQYF. The genes are TRBV9 and TRBJ2-3; 11 bases line up with TRBD2. Germline V gene lookup returns CDR1 SGDLS and CDR2 YYNGEE. V shed 0 bases and J 4 bases; nucleotides not matched to a gene: 10. The CDR3 is 18 residues long. The full variable domain, completed using reference TRBV9 and TRBJ2-3, is DSGVTQTPKHLITATGQRVTLRCSPRSGDLSVYWYQQSLDQGLQFLIQYYNGEERAKGNILERFSAQQFPDLHSELNLSSLELGDSALYFCASSVVYSGGAGADTQYFGPGTRLTVL.